Below, 17 T cell receptor beta chains from the same sample are listed, as sequenced in a study of CD8 T cells in ankylosing spondylitis. TCRdb independently ran MiXCR on the 5' RACE reads; one entry per CDR3 protein. The data contain about 30,000 distinct CDR3 sequences, approximately 28% of them seen just once; the ten biggest clones take up less than 55%. The sample taken for sequencing was synovial fluid, either unsorted or a sorted T cell fraction (not recorded which). Every receptor here comes from a male donor with ankylosing spondylitis.

There are a few counts of this clonotype. The CDR3 is CASSEGTPDRPFEQYF. In DNA, the CDR3 is TGCGCCAGCAGTGAAGGGACTCCCGATAGGCCGTTTGAGCAGTACTTC. J is TRBJ2-7 and V is TRBV10-2; possible D gene TRBD2, 6 bases. The germline V gene encodes CDR1 WSHSY and CDR2 SAAADI. Between the trimmed V and J ends, which lost 3 bases and 7 bases, there was a span of 22 bases. CDR3 length: 16 residues.

This clonotype was detected a few times. The DNA for the CDR3 is TGCAGTGCTAGAGATGCCCTAGCGGGAGAGGTTGAGCAGTTCTTC. As protein: CSARDALAGEVEQFF. The gene calls are TRBV20-1 and TRBJ2-1, with 10 positions matching TRBD2. V was clipped by 0 bases and J by 9 bases; unmatched bases: 8. Germline CDR1 reads DFQATT; CDR2 reads SNEGSKA (reference sequence). The CDR3 is made up of 15 amino acids.

This clonotype has a handful of counts. The rearrangement joins TRBV3-1 to TRBJ2-3; TRBD2 is a possible D gene (7 bases). CDR3 length: 18 residues. Per the germline V gene, CDR1 is LGHDT and CDR2 is YNNKEL (reference sequence). V shed 0 bases and J shed 2 bases, with 18 bases lying between them. CDR3 sequence (DNA): TGTGCCAGCAGCCAAGATATTCCCAGGGAGGGACACACAGATACGCAGTATTTT. Translating gives CASSQDIPREGHTDTQYF.

This chain connects TRBV20-1 to TRBJ2-4; possibly TRBD1 for D (5 bases). This CDR3 is 14 amino acids long. Per the germline V gene, CDR1 is DFQATT and CDR2 is SNEGSKA (reference sequence). Trimming pared 7 bases from V and 0 bases from J, leaving 13 bases between. CDR3 bases: TGCAGTGTTCCGCTCAGGGTAGCCAAAAACATTCAGTACTTC. Translated, it gives CSVPLRVAKNIQYF.

Comment on this clonotype: Germline and junction disagree at one end, which may indicate a read error. The chain has TRBV10-3 and TRBJ2-1; possibly TRBD1 for D (6 bases). The CDR3 has 16 residues. CDR1 is ENHRY, CDR2 SYGVKD, per germline. The CDR3 protein is CAISEGQGRAYNEKFF. Here the CDR3 DNA reads TGTGCCATCAGTGAGGGGCAGGGGCGCGCCTACAATGAGAAGTTCTTC.

This clonotype came up a few times. This may arise from a read error, as a much more abundant clone is one base away. The genes are TRBV7-9 and TRBJ2-1, with TRBD2 as a possible D gene (7 bases). Germline V gene sequence: CDR1 SEHNR, CDR2 FQNEAQ (reference sequence). CDR3 size: 16 residues. The CDR3 protein is CARSSGGLAAYNEQFF. The CDR3 DNA follows: TGTGCCAGAAGCTCCGGGGGGCTAGCGGCCTACAATGAGCAGTTCTTC.

The chain employs TRBV20-1 and TRBJ1-6; TRBD1 matches 9 bases. After removal of 7 bases from V and 9 bases from J, the junction contained 10 bases not matched to a gene. The CDR3 sequence is 14 residues long. Germline CDR1 DFQATT, CDR2 SNEGSKA (reference sequence). The CDR3 nucleotides read TGCAGTGGGTCACCCGGACAGGGGAGTTCACCCCTCCACTTT. Translating gives CSGSPGQGSSPLHF.

The sample holds a few counts of this clonotype. This chain connects TRBV2 to TRBJ1-5, with D tentatively TRBD1 (6 bases). The V end was cut by 6 bases, the J end by 2 bases, with 8 bases between. Per germline, CDR1 SNHLY and CDR2 FYNNEI. There are 13 residues in the CDR3. The CDR3 region has the DNA TGTGCCAGCAGCGAGGGGGGCAATCAGCCCCAGCATTTT. Translation gives CASSEGGNQPQHF.

The chain recombines TRBV29-1 with TRBJ1-1; 7 positions match TRBD1. After removal of 4 bases from V and 6 bases from J, the junction contained 5 bases not matched to a gene. Germline lookup yields CDR1 SQVTM and CDR2 ANQGSEA. CDR3 length: 12 residues. The CDR3: CSVVPRGAEAFF. The CDR3 DNA sequence: TGCAGCGTTGTCCCCAGGGGGGCTGAAGCTTTCTTT.

The chain combines TRBV5-4 with TRBJ2-1; a possible D gene is TRBD2 (6 bases). The CDR3 has 13 amino acids. CDR1 SGHNT and CDR2 YYREEE come from the germline V gene (reference sequence). V dropped 5 bases and J dropped 6 bases, with 12 bases sitting between them. The CDR3 sequence: CASRDQTSNEQFF. The CDR3 nucleotides are TGTGCCAGCAGGGACCAGACTAGCAATGAGCAGTTCTTC.

This clonotype was seen many times. The genes are TRBV29-1 and TRBJ2-7; D is uncertain. Trimming removed 5 bases at V and 0 bases at J, with 14 bases between. The CDR3 has 14 amino acids. Per germline, CDR1 SQVTM and CDR2 ANQGSEA. The CDR3 bases are TGCAGCGTTCTTGGCCGCGTAGGCTCCTACGAGCAGTACTTC. It codes for CSVLGRVGSYEQYF.

This clonotype was picked up many times. V and J are TRBV12-3 or TRBV12-4 and TRBJ2-6; 8 bases line up with TRBD2. CDR3 size: 17 residues. The J segment lost 2 bases and the V segment lost 6 bases, leaving 9 bases of the junction unmatched. The CDR3 DNA follows: TGTGCCAGCAGCCTAAGACTAGCGAGCACTGGGGCCAACGTCCTGACTTTC. This gives the protein CASSLRLASTGANVLTF.

CDR3: CATSRGDREVAEAFF. CDR3 DNA sequence: TGTGCCACCAGCAGGGGGGACAGGGAGGTCGCTGAAGCTTTCTTT. The V call is TRBV15, the J call TRBJ1-1, with 9 bases that match TRBD1. V lost 3 bases and J lost 6; bases outside the gene matches: 8. Germline lookup yields CDR1 LNHNV and CDR2 YYDKDF (reference sequence). The CDR3 totals 15 residues.

The genes are TRBV7-9 and TRBJ2-1, with 10 bases that match TRBD2. V lost 5 bases, J lost 10 bases, and 11 bases stayed unmatched. There are 15 residues in the CDR3. CDR1 SEHNR and CDR2 FQNEAQ come from the germline V gene (reference sequence). In nucleotides, the CDR3 is TGTGCCAGCAGCCAACTAGCGGGGCCAGGGGGGGAGCAGTTCTTC. Translated, it gives CASSQLAGPGGEQFF.

This clonotype appeared a few times. The V gene is TRBV4-1, the J gene TRBJ2-7; 10 positions match TRBD2. V gave up 0 bases and J gave up 0 bases; unmatched junction bases: 5. The CDR3 runs 17 residues. CDR1 MGHRA and CDR2 YSYEKL come from the germline V gene. CDR3 amino acids: CASSQEQASGSSYEQYF. The CDR3 DNA reads TGCGCCAGCAGCCAAGAGCAAGCTAGCGGGAGCTCCTACGAGCAGTACTTC.

There are many counts of this clonotype. The chain has TRBV5-1 and TRBJ2-5, with D maybe TRBD2 (5 bases). The CDR3 sequence is 19 residues long. Germline lookup yields CDR1 SGHRS and CDR2 YFSETQ. The germline V and J ends were trimmed by 0 bases and 5 bases, with 26 bases remaining between them. CDR3 region: CASSLVGNHRGSPLETQYF. The DNA for the CDR3 is TGCGCCAGCAGCTTGGTTGGGAACCATCGAGGGAGTCCCCTGGAGACCCAGTACTTC.

This chain links TRBV11-2 with TRBJ2-2; tentatively, D is TRBD2 (6 bases). The V and J ends lost 4 bases and 7 bases respectively, with 10 bases between them. Germline-derived CDR1 and CDR2 are SGHAT and FQNNGV. CDR3 size: 13 residues. CDR3 nucleotide sequence: TGTGCCAGCAGCTCCGGGAGAATCGGGGAGCTGTTTTTT. This encodes CASSSGRIGELFF.